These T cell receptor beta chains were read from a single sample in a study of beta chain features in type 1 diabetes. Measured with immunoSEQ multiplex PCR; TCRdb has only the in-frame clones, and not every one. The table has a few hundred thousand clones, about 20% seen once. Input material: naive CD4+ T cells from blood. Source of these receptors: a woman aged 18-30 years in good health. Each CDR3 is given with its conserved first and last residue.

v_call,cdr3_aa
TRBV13,CASSLGQAVYGYTF
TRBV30,CAWSPGTEFPYF
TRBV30,CAWSVQGPGGIRNTEAFF
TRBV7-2,CASIERLANYGYTF
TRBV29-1,CSVEVTGRYNEQFF
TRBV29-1,CSVEGGGKTEAFF
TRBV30,CACLPSGRRGEQFF
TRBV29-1,CSVDGNSGANVLTF
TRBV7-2,CASSLAPLYEQYF
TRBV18,CASSPPGTGNTEAFF
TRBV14,CASSRTTYNSPLHF
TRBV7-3,CASSLKRATNEKLFF
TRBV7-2,CASSLKGGDTEAFF
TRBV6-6,CASSPAAIYEQYF
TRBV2,CASSVPGTGSSSGANVLTF
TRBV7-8,CASTSDRARTDTQYF
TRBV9,CASSVGPTDQPQHF
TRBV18,CASSRDRDNVLTF
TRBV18,CASSPGTGQNEQFF
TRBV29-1,CSVEGGRDEQYF
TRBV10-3,CAISKDTTYGYTF
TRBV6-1,CASGRQEVLGIQYF
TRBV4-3,CASTVAGVGELFF
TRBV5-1,CASSLGQTGKAQYF
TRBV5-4,CASSWGLAGGRNEQFF
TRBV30,CAWRRGDTARNEQYF
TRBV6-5,CASSTGTGRTGELFF
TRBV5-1,CASSLLSGETQYF
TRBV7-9,CASRGVEGQPQHF
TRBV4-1,CASSQLRLTYEQYF
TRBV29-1,CSVGQGAWDEQFF
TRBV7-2,CASSLSQGAANYGYTF
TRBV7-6,CASSLGDPLNSPLHF
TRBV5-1,CASSLTGVTGELFF
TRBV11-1,CASEGQRAYNEQFF
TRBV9,CASSPSLGGASYNEQFF
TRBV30,CAWSVTSGSYEQYF
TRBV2,CASAGTSSTDTQYF
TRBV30,CAWSENRGYTGELFF
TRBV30,CAWSVGGSGNTIYF
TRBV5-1,CASRFGQGYEQYF
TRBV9,CASSLRGQGAAEAFF
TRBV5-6,CASSWGQGRTF
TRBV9,CASSVADTGELFF
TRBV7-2,CASSPHNQPQHF
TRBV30,CAWMPGTGGARGELFF
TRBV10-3,CAAHNIREFSAGELFF
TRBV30,CAWSLTGMNTEAFF
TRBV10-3,CAISGTSGSGAGELFF
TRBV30,CAFEQGWAFGETQYF
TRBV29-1,CSVPRGMDTGELFF
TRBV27,CASKTGSNEKLFF
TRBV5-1,CASSLGGSDNEQFF
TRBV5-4,CASSAHREEQFF
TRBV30,CAWSVYKGYTF
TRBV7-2,CASSSQFTRTGGHGYTF
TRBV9,CASSVQWGGRTTDTQYF